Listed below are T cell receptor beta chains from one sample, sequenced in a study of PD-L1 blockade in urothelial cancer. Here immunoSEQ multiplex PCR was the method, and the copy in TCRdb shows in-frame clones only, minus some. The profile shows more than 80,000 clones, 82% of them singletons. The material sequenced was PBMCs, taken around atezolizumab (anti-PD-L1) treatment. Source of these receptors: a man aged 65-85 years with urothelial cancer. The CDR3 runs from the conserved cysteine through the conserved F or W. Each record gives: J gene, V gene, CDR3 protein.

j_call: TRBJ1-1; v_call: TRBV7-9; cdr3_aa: CASSPATGGDTEAFF
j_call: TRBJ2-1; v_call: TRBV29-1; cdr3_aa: CSVQGTHEQFF
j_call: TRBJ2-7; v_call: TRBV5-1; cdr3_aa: CASSAGTGVHEQYF
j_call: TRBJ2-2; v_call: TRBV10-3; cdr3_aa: CAISVRLAGVPTGELFF
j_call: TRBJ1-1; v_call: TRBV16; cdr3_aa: CASSQGGTGVLRAEAFF
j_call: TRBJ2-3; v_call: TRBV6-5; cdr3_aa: CASSYSKRNTDTQYF
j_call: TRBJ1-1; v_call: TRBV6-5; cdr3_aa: CASSPVGGTNTEAFF
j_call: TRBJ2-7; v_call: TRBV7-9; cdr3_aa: CASSFDLTRPYEQYF
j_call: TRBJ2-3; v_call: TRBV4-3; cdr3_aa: CASSQQTSGSGDTQYF
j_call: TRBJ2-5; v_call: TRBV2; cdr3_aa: CASSLNSQETQYF
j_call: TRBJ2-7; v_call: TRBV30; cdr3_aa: CAWSKLGRDEQYF
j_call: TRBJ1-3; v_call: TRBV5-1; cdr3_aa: CASTPMGGRGNTIYF
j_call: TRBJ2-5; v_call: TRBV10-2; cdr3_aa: CASSEASGRGETQYF
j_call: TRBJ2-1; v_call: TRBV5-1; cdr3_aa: CASSLDPQSSYNEQFF
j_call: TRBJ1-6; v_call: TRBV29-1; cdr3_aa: CSVEAGPPHNSPLHF
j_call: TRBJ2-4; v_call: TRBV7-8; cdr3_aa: CASSFSSTAKNIQYF
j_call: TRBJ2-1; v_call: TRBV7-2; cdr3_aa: CASSLELGNEQFF
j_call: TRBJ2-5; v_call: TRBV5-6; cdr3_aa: CASSLDRGRLAEETQYF
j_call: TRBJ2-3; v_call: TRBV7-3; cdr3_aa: CASSLGTPGDTQYF
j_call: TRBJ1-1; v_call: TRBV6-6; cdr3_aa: CASSYSELMNTEAFF
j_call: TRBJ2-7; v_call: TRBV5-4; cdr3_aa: CASSKGQGTYEQYF
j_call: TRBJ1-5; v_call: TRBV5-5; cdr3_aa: CASSFRTGWDQPQHF
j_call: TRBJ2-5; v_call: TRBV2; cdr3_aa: CASSRNSQETQYF
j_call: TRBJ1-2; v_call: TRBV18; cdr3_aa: CASSPSDAGAYGYTF
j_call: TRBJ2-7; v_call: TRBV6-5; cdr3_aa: CASSYVQGSSYEQYF
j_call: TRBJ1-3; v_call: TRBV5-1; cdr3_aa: CASSTDRATGNTIYF
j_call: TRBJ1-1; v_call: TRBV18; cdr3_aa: CASSSGAGTEAFF
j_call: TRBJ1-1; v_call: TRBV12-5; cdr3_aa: CASGLVSRGLGNTEAFF
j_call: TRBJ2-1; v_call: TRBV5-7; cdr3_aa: CASSFKTSGAYNEQFF